These 20 T cell receptor beta chains share one sample of origin, sequenced in a study of vaccination effects on CD4 cells after COVID-19. The repertoire was sequenced with immunoSEQ multiplex PCR; TCRdb's copy has only in-frame clones and lacks some. The data contain 70,000 or so clones, roughly 73% of them seen just once; the ten biggest clones take up around 5%. These TCRs' antigens remain unknown. ViraFEST expansion of antigen-specific CD4+ T cells with viral peptide pools preceded sequencing. Culture proceeded for approximately 10 days, and CD4+ T cells were then isolated. By PCR, the person was confirmed to have had SARS-CoV-2 infection between March and December 2020. The sample here was CD4+ T cells from PBMCs cultured with HIV peptides, taken before COVID-19 vaccination. Indicated subset: HIV-1 Nef peptide pool negative control/reference culture. These receptors all stem from a human donor who had a prior SARS-CoV-2 infection.

V usage is TRBV24-1 and J usage is TRBJ2-5, with a possible D match to TRBD1 (5 bases). The CDR3 is made up of 14 amino acids. Germline V gene sequence: CDR1 KGHDR, CDR2 SFDVKD. V lost 4 bases and J lost 3, with 11 bases in between. The CDR3 sequence is CATSDPTGKETQYF. DNA of the CDR3: TGTGCCACCAGTGACCCCACAGGCAAAGAGACCCAGTACTTC.

The rearrangement links TRBV11-2 to TRBJ2-3; 10 bases agree with TRBD2. CDR3 length: 15 amino acids. J was trimmed by 3 bases and V by 5 bases; bases with no gene match: 5. From germline, CDR1 is SGHAT and CDR2 FQNNGV. The CDR3 region is CASSHGLAETDTQYF. The CDR3 nucleotides read TGTGCCAGCAGCCATGGACTAGCGGAGACAGATACGCAGTATTTT.

The chain combines TRBV5-4 with TRBJ1-1, with TRBD1 matching over 11 bases. The CDR3 runs to 18 residues. CDR1 is SGHNT and CDR2 is YYREEE in the germline V gene (reference sequence). V gave up 1 base and J gave up 3 bases; unmatched junction bases: 11. For the CDR3, the DNA is TGTGCCAGCAGCTTGCTCACGGGACAGGGGGGTTCGGACACTGAAGCTTTCTTT. Protein sequence: CASSLLTGQGGSDTEAFF.

This clone was seen only once. The rearrangement joins TRBV11-3 to TRBJ2-7, with D perhaps given as TRBD1 or TRBD2 (6 bases each). The germline V gene has CDR1 SGHNT and CDR2 YENEEA. The CDR3 has 13 amino acids. Trimming pared 1 base from V and 5 bases from J, leaving 9 bases between. CDR3 residues: CASSLGGANEQYF. DNA of the CDR3: TGTGCCAGCAGCTTAGGGGGGGCCAACGAGCAGTACTTC.

The chain recombines TRBV7-2 with TRBJ2-7; a possible D gene is TRBD1 (5 bases). There are 14 residues in the CDR3. Germline V gene lookup returns CDR1 SGHTA and CDR2 FQGNSA. The germline V and J ends were trimmed by 3 bases and 3 bases, with 12 bases remaining between them. The CDR3 DNA is TGTGCCAGCAGCTTGGACATAAAAGTCTACGAGCAGTACTTC. It encodes CASSLDIKVYEQYF.

V gene TRBV27 combines with J gene TRBJ1-5; D not resolved. The length of the CDR3 is 13 residues. Germline V gives CDR1 MNHEY, CDR2 SMNVEV (reference sequence). V lost 9 bases and J lost 8, with 17 bases in between. The CDR3 sequence is CASALRRSEPQHF. The CDR3 region has the DNA TGTGCCAGTGCCTTACGGAGATCGGAGCCCCAGCATTTT.

V usage is TRBV4-1 and J usage is TRBJ2-4; no clear D. The CDR3 consists of 14 residues. Germline V CDR1 and CDR2: MGHRA, YSYEKL. Trimming removed 2 bases from V and 1 base from J, with 6 bases in between. Here the CDR3 reads CASSQWVAKNIQYF. The DNA of the CDR3 is TGCGCCAGCAGCCAATGGGTGGCCAAAAACATTCAGTACTTC.

There are a few counts of this clone. The J gene is TRBJ2-1, the V gene TRBV7-2, with D possibly being TRBD1 or TRBD2 (5 bases each). V was cut by 2 bases and J by 5 bases, with 10 bases left in between. The CDR3 loop spans 14 amino acids. The germline gives CDR1 SGHTA, CDR2 FQGNSA. CDR3 sequence: CASSLLMGDNEQFF. DNA for the CDR3: TGTGCCAGCAGCTTACTTATGGGGGACAATGAGCAGTTCTTC.

The chain carries TRBV19 and TRBJ1-5; D not certain. Germline V lookup: CDR1 LNHDA, CDR2 SQIVND (reference sequence). This CDR3 has 14 amino acids. V was clipped by 8 bases and J by 2 bases, with 13 bases between them. CDR3 DNA: TGTGCCAGTCAAGATTTGCGTGGCAATCAGCCCCAGCATTTT. Translation: CASQDLRGNQPQHF.

V gene TRBV7-2 combines with J gene TRBJ2-4, with a tentative D call TRBD2 (6 bases). Trimming cost V 2 bases and J 7 bases, with 9 bases left between them. CDR3 size: 13 residues. CDR1 is SGHTA and CDR2 is FQGNSA in the germline V gene. The CDR3 loop reads CASSLLRGNIQYF. The CDR3 DNA sequence: TGTGCCAGCAGCTTACTTCGGGGGAACATTCAGTACTTC.

V gene TRBV5-1 combines with J gene TRBJ2-6; D gene uncertain. This CDR3 is built from 16 residues. Per the germline V gene, CDR1 is SGHRS and CDR2 is YFSETQ. V dropped 1 base and J dropped 0 bases, with 8 bases sitting between them. CDR3 DNA: TGCGCCAGCAGCTTGCTACCGCCCTCTGGGGCCAACGTCCTGACTTTC. Translated: CASSLLPPSGANVLTF.

This clone was recorded a few times. The V and J genes are TRBV7-9 and TRBJ2-1; tentatively, D is TRBD2 (5 bases). The CDR3 length is 10 residues. V was trimmed by 11 bases and J by 10 bases, leaving 12 bases between them. Germline V gene data show CDR1 as SEHNR and CDR2 as FQNEAQ (reference sequence). As DNA, the CDR3 is TGTGCCTCCTTTACGGGAGAGCAGTTCTTC. Its translation is CASFTGEQFF.

DNA of the CDR3: TGTGCCAGCAGCCTAGGGACCTTAAGATTGGACTACACCTTC. The encoded protein is CASSLGTLRLDYTF. The rearrangement links TRBV9 to TRBJ1-2; perhaps TRBD1 as D (5 bases). Per germline, CDR1 SGDLS and CDR2 YYNGEE. The CDR3 has 14 residues. V was shortened by 4 bases and J by 10 bases, with 20 bases between the two germline ends.

There are a few counts of this clone. CDR3 residues: CASSMDRASNEKLFF. CDR3 DNA: TGTGCCAGCAGCATGGACAGGGCTTCTAATGAAAAACTGTTTTTT. V is TRBV7-2 and J is TRBJ1-4, with 8 bases aligning to TRBD1. CDR1 SGHTA and CDR2 FQGNSA come from the germline V gene. This CDR3 is 15 amino acids long. Germline trimming cut 5 bases from V and 3 bases from J; bases unmatched to any gene: 5.

This clone appeared a few times. J is TRBJ2-7 and V is TRBV5-1; D is ambiguous. The CDR3 has 12 amino acids. Trimming removed 7 bases from V and 5 bases from J, with 13 bases in between. Germline lookup yields CDR1 SGHRS and CDR2 YFSETQ. CDR3 protein: CASGFTNHEQYF. The CDR3 region has the DNA TGCGCCAGCGGGTTTACCAATCACGAGCAGTACTTC. Full variable domain (missing parts from reference TRBV5-1 and TRBJ2-7): KAGVTQTPRYLIKTRGQQVTLSCSPISGHRSVSWYQQTPGQGLQFLFEYFSETQRNKGNFPGRFSGRQFSNSRSEMNVSTLELGDSALYLCASGFTNHEQYFGPGTRLTVT.

The chain uses TRBV6-5 and TRBJ2-2; D possibly corresponds to TRBD1 (5 bases). Germline values: CDR1 MNHEY, CDR2 SVGAGI. V gave up 2 bases and J gave up 6 bases, with 13 bases separating them. This CDR3 spans 15 amino acids. For the CDR3, the DNA is TGTGCCAGCAGTTACGCAGGGCACCGGGCCGGGGAGCTGTTTTTT. Protein sequence: CASSYAGHRAGELFF.

CDR3 sequence reads: CASSPTAGGSTYEQYF. DNA of the CDR3: TGTGCCAGCAGCCCAACGGCCGGGGGATCCACGTACGAGCAGTACTTC. The genes are TRBV7-6 and TRBJ2-7; D may be TRBD2 (6 bases). Trimming removed 5 bases at V and 4 bases at J, with 21 bases between. The length of the CDR3 is 16 residues. Germline CDR1 reads SGHVS; CDR2 reads FNYEAQ.

The CDR3 protein is CASSLYQGAHTEAFF. For the CDR3, the DNA is TGCGCCAGCAGCTTGTACCAGGGGGCCCACACTGAAGCTTTCTTT. This sequence joins TRBV5-1 and TRBJ1-1, with 8 nucleotides matching TRBD1. In germline, CDR1 is SGHRS, CDR2 YFSETQ. The CDR3 sequence is 15 residues long. Losses at the gene ends were 1 base for V and 3 bases for J; bases not matched to a gene: 5. The variable domain in full, with the rest retrieved from reference TRBV5-1 and TRBJ1-1, is KAGVTQTPRYLIKTRGQQVTLSCSPISGHRSVSWYQQTPGQGLQFLFEYFSETQRNKGNFPGRFSGRQFSNSRSEMNVSTLELGDSALYLCASSLYQGAHTEAFFGQGTRLTVV.

There are a few counts of this clone. The chain combines TRBV14 with TRBJ1-6; D is unresolved. The CDR3 is 12 residues long. CDR1 and CDR2 from the germline V gene are SGHDN and FVKESK. Deletions cut 8 bases from V and 9 bases from J, with 11 bases between. The CDR3 sequence: CASRGEGSPLHF. For the CDR3, the DNA is TGTGCCAGCCGCGGTGAGGGTTCACCCCTCCACTTT.

This chain joins TRBV6-2 or TRBV6-3 and TRBJ2-7; 11 nucleotides line up with TRBD2. This CDR3 has 15 amino acids. Germline-derived CDR1 and CDR2 are MNHEY and SVGEGT. J gave up 4 bases and V 2 bases, and 4 bases lay outside the gene matches. CDR3: CASSYTSGSWYEQYF. The CDR3, as DNA: TGTGCCAGCAGTTACACTAGCGGGAGCTGGTACGAGCAGTACTTC.